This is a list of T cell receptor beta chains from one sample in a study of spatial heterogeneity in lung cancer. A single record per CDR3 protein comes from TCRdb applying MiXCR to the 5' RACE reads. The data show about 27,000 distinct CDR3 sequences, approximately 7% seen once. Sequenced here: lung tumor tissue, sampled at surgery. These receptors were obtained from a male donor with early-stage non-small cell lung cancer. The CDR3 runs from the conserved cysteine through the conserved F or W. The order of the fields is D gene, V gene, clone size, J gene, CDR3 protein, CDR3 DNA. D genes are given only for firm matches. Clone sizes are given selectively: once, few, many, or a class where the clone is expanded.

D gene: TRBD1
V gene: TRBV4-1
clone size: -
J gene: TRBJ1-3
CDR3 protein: CASSQDRTGNLGNTIYF
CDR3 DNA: TGCGCCAGCAGCCAAGATAGGACAGGAAACCTTGGAAACACCATATATTTT

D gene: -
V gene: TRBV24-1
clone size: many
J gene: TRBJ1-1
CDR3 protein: CATSDSDRASGAEAFF
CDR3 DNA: TGTGCCACCAGTGACTCAGACCGGGCGTCTGGCGCTGAAGCTTTCTTT

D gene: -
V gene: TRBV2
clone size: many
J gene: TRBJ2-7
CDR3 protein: CASWRSPSYEQYF
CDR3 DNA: TGTGCCAGCTGGCGATCCCCATCCTACGAGCAGTACTTC

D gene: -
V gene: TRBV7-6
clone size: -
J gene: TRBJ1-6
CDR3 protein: CASGAGRVPNSPLHF
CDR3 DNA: TGTGCCAGCGGCGCAGGGCGCGTACCTAATTCACCCCTCCACTTT

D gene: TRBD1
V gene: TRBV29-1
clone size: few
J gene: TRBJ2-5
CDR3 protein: CSVEPTGGSWGETQYF
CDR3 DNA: TGCAGCGTTGAACCTACAGGGGGCTCCTGGGGAGAGACCCAGTACTTC

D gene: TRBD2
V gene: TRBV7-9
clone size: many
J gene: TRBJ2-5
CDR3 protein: CASSDPSGKETQYF
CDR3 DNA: TGTGCCAGCAGCGATCCTAGCGGCAAAGAGACCCAGTACTTC

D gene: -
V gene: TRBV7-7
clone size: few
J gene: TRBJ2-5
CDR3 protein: CASSLGSPGRETQYF
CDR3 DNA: TGTGCCAGCAGCTTGGGATCACCCGGGAGAGAGACCCAGTACTTC

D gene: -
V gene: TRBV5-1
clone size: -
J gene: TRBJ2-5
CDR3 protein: CASSLVGEAETQYF
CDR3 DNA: TGCGCCAGCAGCTTGGTGGGGGAGGCAGAGACCCAGTACTTC

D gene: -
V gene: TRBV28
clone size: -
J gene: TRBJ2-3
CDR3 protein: CASSSPGPDTQYF
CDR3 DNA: TGTGCCAGCAGTTCCCCGGGCCCAGATACGCAGTATTTT

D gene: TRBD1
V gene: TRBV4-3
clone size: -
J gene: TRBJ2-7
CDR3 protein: CASSQGTGRLYEQYF
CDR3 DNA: TGCGCCAGCAGCCAAGGGACAGGGAGGCTCTACGAGCAGTACTTC

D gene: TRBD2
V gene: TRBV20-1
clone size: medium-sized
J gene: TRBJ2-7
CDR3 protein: CSARDRTSGVYEQYF
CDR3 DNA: TGCAGTGCTAGAGATAGGACTAGCGGGGTCTACGAGCAGTACTTC

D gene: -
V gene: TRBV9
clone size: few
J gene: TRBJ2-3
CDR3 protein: CASSPTWDTQYF
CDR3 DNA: TGTGCCAGCAGCCCCACCTGGGATACGCAGTATTTT

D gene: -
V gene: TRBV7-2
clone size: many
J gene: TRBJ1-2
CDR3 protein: CASSLGPGVYGYTF
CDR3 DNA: TGTGCCAGCAGCTTAGGTCCAGGCGTCTATGGCTACACCTTC

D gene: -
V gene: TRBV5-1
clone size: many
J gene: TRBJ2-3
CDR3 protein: CASSYGTDTQYF
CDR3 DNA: TGCGCCAGCAGCTACGGGACAGATACGCAGTATTTT

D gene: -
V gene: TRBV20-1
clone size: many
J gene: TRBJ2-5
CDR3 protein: CSAAWGTTQETQYF
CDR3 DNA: TGCAGTGCAGCCTGGGGTACAACCCAAGAGACCCAGTACTTC

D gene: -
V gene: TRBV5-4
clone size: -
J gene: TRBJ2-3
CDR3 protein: CASSAGTTDTQYF
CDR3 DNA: TGTGCCAGCAGCGCTGGGACGACAGATACGCAGTATTTT

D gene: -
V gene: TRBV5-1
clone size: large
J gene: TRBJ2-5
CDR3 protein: CASSINRRFQETQYF
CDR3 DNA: TGCGCCAGCAGCATAAACAGGAGATTCCAAGAGACCCAGTACTTC

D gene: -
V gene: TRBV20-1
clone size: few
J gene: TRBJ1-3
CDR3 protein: CSASETGNTIYF
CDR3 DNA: TGCTCGGCATCAGAAACAGGGAACACCATATATTTT

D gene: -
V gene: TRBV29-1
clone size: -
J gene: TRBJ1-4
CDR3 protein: CSVDRERAPTNEKLFF
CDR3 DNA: TGCAGCGTTGATAGGGAGAGGGCCCCAACTAATGAAAAACTGTTTTTT

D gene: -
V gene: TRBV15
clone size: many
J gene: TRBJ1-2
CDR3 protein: CATSRDTVNYGYTF
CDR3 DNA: TGTGCCACCAGCAGAGATACAGTCAACTATGGCTACACCTTC

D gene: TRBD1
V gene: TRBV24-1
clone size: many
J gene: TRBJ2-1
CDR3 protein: CATSDPRQGVYNEQFF
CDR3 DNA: TGTGCCACCAGTGACCCAAGACAGGGGGTATACAATGAGCAGTTCTTC

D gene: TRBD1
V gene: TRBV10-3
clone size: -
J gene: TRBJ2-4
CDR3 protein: CAISIGTVGNIQYF
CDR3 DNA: TGTGCCATCAGCATCGGGACAGTCGGAAACATTCAGTACTTC

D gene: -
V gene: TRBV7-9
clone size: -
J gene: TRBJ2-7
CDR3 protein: CVSSTGGEQYF
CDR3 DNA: TGTGTCAGCAGTACAGGTGGCGAGCAGTACTTC

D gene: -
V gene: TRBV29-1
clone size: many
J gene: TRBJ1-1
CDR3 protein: CSVRDPSTEAFF
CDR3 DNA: TGCAGCGTTCGAGACCCGAGCACTGAAGCTTTCTTT

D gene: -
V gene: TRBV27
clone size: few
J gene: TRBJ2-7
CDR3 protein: CASSLGGASSHEQYF
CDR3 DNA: TGTGCCAGCAGTTTAGGGGGGGCTTCGTCCCACGAGCAGTACTTC

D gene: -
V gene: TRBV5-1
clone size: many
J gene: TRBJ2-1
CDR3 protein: CASSLGGGYNEQFF
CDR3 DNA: TGCGCCAGCAGCTTGGGGGGAGGTTACAATGAGCAGTTCTTC

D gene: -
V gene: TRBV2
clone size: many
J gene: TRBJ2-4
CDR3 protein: CASSEYRSSDKNIQYF
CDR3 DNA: TGTGCCAGCAGTGAATACCGAAGCTCAGACAAAAACATTCAGTACTTC

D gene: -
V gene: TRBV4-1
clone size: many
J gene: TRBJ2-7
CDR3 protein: CASSQDRGYSYEQYF
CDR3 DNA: TGCGCCAGCAGCCAAGATCGCGGGTACTCCTACGAGCAGTACTTC

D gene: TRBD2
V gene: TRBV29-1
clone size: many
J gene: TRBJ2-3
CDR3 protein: CSARTSGGADTQYF
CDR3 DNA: TGCAGCGCCCGGACTAGCGGGGGGGCAGATACGCAGTATTTT

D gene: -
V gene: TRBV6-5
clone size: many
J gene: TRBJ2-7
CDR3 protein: CASSDRVSYEQYF
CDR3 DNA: TGTGCCAGCAGCGACAGAGTTTCCTACGAGCAGTACTTC

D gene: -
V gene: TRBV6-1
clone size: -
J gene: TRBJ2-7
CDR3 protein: CASSTSGGGPYEQYF
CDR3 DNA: TGTGCCAGCAGTACCTCCGGAGGAGGTCCCTACGAGCAGTACTTC

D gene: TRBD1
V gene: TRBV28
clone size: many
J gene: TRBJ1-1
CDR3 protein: CASSRPLRQGEAFF
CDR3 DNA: TGTGCCAGCAGTCGTCCCTTACGACAGGGGGAAGCTTTCTTT

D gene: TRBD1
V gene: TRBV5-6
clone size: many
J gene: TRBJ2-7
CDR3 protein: CASSPAGTGDEQYF
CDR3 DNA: TGTGCCAGCAGCCCAGCCGGGACAGGGGACGAGCAGTACTTC

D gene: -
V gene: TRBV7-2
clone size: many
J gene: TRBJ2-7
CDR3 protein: CASSLGSRYEQYF
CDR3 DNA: TGTGCCAGCAGCTTAGGTTCTAGATACGAGCAGTACTTC

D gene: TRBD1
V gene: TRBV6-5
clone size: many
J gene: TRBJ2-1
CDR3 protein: CASSYRGTGTEQFF
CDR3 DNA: TGTGCCAGCAGTTACCGGGGGACAGGTACTGAGCAGTTCTTC

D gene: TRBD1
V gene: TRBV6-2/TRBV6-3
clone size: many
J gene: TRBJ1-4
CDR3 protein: CASADRGSEKLFF
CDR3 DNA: TGTGCCAGCGCCGACAGGGGATCTGAAAAACTGTTTTTT

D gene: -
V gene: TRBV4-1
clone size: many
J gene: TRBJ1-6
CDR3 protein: CASSQDWSPLHF
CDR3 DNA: TGCGCCAGCAGCCAAGATTGGTCACCCCTCCACTTT

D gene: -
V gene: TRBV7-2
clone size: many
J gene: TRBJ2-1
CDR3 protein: CASSLDYSTRQFF
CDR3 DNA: TGTGCCAGCAGCTTAGACTACTCGACTAGGCAGTTCTTC

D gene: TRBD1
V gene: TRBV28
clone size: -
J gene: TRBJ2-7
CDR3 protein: CASSPVGDRGTYEQYF
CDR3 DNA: TGTGCCAGCAGTCCTGTAGGGGACAGGGGGACGTATGAGCAGTACTTC

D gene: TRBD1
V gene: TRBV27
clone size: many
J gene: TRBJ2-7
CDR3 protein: CASRRGTGAYEQYF
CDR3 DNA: TGTGCCAGCAGAAGGGGGACAGGAGCCTACGAGCAGTACTTC

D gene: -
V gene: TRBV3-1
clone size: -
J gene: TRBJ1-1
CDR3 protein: CASSQVGSGAFF
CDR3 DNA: TGTGCCAGCAGCCAAGTGGGTTCGGGGGCTTTCTTT

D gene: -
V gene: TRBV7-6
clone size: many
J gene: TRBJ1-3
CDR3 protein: CASSLAPRQSGNTIYF
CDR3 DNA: TGTGCCAGCAGCTTAGCGCCCCGTCAGTCCGGAAACACCATATATTTT

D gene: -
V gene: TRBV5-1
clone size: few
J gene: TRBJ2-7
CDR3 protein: CASSLDRAADEQYF
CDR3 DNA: TGCGCCAGCAGCTTGGACAGGGCAGCGGACGAGCAGTACTTC

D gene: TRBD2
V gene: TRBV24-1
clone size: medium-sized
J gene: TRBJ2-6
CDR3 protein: CATSDPGLAESSGANVLTF
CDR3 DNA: TGTGCCACCAGTGATCCCGGACTAGCGGAGAGCTCTGGGGCCAACGTCCTGACTTTC

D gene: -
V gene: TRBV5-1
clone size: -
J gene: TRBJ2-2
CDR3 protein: CASSPGTANTGELFF
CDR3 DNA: TGCGCCAGCAGCCCGGGGACGGCGAACACCGGGGAGCTGTTTTTT

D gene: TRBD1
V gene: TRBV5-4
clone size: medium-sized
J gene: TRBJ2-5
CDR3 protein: CASSPDRAQQETQYF
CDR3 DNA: TGTGCCAGCAGCCCAGACAGGGCACAGCAAGAGACCCAGTACTTC

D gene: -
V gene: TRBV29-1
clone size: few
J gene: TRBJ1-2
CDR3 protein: CSVDPSESYTF
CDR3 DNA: TGCAGCGTTGACCCTTCGGAAAGCTACACCTTC

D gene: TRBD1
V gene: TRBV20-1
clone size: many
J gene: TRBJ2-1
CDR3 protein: CSARDPGQTYNEQFF
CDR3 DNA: TGCAGTGCTAGAGACCCGGGACAGACTTACAATGAGCAGTTCTTC

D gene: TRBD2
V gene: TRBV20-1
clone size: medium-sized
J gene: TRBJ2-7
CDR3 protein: CSAPAGNSYEQYF
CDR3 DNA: TGCAGTGCCCCAGCGGGGAACTCCTACGAGCAGTACTTC

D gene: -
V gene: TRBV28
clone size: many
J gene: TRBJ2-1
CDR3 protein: CASSFRVPEQFF
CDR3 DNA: TGTGCCAGCAGTTTCCGGGTACCTGAGCAGTTCTTC

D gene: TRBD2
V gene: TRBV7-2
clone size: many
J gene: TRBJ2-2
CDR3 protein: CASSSGLANGELFF
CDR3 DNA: TGTGCCAGCAGCTCGGGACTAGCGAACGGGGAGCTGTTTTTT

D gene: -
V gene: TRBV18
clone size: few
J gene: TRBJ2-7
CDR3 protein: CASSPPTYEQYF
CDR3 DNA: TGTGCCAGCTCACCCCCCACCTACGAGCAGTACTTC